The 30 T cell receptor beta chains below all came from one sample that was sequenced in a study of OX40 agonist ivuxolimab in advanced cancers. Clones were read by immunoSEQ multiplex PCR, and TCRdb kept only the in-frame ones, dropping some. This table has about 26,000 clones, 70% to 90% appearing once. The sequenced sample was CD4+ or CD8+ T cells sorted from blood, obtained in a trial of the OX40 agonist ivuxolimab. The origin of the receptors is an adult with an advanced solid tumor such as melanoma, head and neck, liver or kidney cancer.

CDR3 DNA sequence: TGTGCCAGTAGTCTCGGACAGGGTAGCAATCAGCCCCAGCATTTT. This encodes CASSLGQGSNQPQHF. The rearrangement links TRBV19 to TRBJ1-5; 8 bases are a match to TRBD1. V trimming: 5 bases; J trimming: 0 bases; junction bases outside the gene matches: 3. From germline, CDR1 is LNHDA and CDR2 SQIVND (reference sequence). The CDR3 sequence is 15 residues long.

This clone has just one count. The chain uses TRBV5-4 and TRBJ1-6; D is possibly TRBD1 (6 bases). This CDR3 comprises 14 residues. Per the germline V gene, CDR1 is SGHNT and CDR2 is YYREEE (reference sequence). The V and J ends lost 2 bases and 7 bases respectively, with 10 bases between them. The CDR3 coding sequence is TGTGCCAGCAGCTTCTGGGGGGGCAATTCACCCCTCCACTTT. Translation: CASSFWGGNSPLHF.

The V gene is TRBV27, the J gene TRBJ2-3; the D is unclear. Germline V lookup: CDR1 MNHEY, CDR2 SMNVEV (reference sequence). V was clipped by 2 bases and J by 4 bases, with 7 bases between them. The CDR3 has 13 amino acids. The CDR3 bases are TGTGCCAGCAGTTTACAGAGCTCAGATACGCAGTATTTT. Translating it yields CASSLQSSDTQYF.

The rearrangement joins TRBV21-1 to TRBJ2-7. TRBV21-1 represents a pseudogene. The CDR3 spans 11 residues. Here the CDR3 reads CASRATYEQYF. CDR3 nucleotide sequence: TGTGCCAGCAGGGCTACCTACGAGCAGTACTTC.

The CDR3 sequence: CSVEDLRAGGYNEQFF. CDR3 bases: TGCAGCGTTGAAGATCTAAGGGCGGGAGGATACAATGAGCAGTTCTTC. The rearrangement joins TRBV29-1 to TRBJ2-1, with 8 positions matching TRBD2. This CDR3 contains 16 residues. J gave up 4 bases and V 0 bases, and 8 bases lay outside the gene matches. Germline loops: CDR1 SQVTM, CDR2 ANQGSEA.

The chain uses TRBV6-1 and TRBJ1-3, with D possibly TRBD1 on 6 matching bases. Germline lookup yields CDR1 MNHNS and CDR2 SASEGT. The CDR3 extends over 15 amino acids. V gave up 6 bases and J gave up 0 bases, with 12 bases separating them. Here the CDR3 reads CASSPGQRSGNTIYF. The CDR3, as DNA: TGTGCCAGCAGCCCCGGACAGCGCTCTGGAAACACCATATATTTT.

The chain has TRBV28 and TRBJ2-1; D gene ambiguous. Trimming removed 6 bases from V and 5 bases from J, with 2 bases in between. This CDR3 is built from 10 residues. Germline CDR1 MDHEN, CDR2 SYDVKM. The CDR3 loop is CASSDNEQFF. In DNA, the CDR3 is TGTGCCAGCAGCGACAATGAGCAGTTCTTC.

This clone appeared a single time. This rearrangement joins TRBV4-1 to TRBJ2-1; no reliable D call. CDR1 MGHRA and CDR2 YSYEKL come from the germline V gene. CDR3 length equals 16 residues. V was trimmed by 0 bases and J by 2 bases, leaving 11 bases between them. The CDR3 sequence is CASSQEPGPTYNEQFF. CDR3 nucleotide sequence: TGCGCCAGCAGCCAAGAACCAGGACCAACCTACAATGAGCAGTTCTTC.

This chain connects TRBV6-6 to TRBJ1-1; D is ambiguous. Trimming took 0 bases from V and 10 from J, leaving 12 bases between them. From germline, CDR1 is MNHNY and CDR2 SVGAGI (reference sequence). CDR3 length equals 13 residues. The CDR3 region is CASSYSPGGGAFF. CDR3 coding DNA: TGTGCCAGCAGTTACTCCCCGGGCGGCGGAGCTTTCTTT.

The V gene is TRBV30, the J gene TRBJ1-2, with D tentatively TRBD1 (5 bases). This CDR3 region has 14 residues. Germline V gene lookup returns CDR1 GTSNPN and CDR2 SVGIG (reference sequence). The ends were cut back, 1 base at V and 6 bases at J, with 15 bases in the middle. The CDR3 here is CAWSGLSGLDGYTF. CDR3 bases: TGTGCCTGGAGTGGGCTCTCAGGGTTGGATGGCTACACCTTC.

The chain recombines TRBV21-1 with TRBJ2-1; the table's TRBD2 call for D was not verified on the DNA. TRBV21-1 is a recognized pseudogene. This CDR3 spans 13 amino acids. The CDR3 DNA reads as TGTGCCCGGATGGCGGGGATAAACAATGAGCAGTTCTTC. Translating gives CARMAGINNEQFF.

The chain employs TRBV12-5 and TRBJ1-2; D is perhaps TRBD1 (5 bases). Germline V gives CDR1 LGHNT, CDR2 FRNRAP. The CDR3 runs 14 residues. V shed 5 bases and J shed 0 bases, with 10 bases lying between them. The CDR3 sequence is CASGIDRTNYGYTF. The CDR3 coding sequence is TGTGCTAGTGGTATAGACAGAACTAACTATGGCTACACCTTC.

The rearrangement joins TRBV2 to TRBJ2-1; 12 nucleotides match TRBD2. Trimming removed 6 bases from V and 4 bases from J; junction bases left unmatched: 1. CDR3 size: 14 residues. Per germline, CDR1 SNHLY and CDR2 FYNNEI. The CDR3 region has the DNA TGTGCCAGCAGGACTAGCGGGGGTTACAATGAGCAGTTCTTC. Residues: CASRTSGGYNEQFF.

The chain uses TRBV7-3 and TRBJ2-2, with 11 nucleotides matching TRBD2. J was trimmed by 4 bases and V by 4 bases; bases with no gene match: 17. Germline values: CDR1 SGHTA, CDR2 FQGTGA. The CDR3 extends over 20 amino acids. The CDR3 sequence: CASSSPPGLAEAEATGELFF. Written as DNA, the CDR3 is TGTGCCAGCAGCTCGCCCCCGGGACTAGCGGAGGCCGAGGCCACCGGGGAGCTGTTTTTT.

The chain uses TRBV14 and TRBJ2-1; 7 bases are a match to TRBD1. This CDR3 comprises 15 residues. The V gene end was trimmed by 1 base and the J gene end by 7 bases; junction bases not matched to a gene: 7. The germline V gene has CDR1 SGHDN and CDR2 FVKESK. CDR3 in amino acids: CASSQGTGEFNEQFF. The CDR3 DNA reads TGTGCCAGCAGCCAAGGCACAGGGGAGTTTAATGAGCAGTTCTTC.

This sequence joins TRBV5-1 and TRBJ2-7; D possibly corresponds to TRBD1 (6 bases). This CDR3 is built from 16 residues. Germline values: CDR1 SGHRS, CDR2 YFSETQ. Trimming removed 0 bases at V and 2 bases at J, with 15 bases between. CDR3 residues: CASSLAGSGVPYEQYF. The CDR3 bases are TGCGCCAGCAGCTTGGCCGGGTCAGGGGTTCCCTACGAGCAGTACTTC.

DNA of the CDR3: TGTGCCAGCAGTAGGGGGCTAGCGGGGGTCGAGCAGTACTTC. It encodes CASSRGLAGVEQYF. This chain links TRBV27 with TRBJ2-7; TRBD2 aligns across 10 bases. After removal of 5 bases from V and 6 bases from J, the junction contained 7 bases not matched to a gene. The germline gives CDR1 MNHEY, CDR2 SMNVEV (reference sequence). The CDR3 extends over 14 amino acids.

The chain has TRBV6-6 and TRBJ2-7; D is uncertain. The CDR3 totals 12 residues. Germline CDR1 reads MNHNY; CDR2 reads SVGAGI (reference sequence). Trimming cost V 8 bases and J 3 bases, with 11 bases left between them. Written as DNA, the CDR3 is TGTGCCAGCGGTGTCGTCCTCTACGAGCAGTACTTC. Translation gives CASGVVLYEQYF.

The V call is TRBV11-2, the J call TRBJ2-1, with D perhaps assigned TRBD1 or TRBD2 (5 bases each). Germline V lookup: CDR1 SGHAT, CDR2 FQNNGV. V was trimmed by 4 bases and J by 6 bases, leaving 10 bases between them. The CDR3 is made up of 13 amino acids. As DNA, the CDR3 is TGTGCCAGCAGCTGGGGACCGGGCAATGAGCAGTTCTTC. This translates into CASSWGPGNEQFF.

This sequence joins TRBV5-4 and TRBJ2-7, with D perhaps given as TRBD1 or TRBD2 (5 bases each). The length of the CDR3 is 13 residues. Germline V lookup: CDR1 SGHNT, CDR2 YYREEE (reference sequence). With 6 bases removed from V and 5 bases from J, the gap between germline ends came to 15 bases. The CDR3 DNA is TGTGCCAGCAAACCGGGACCCGGGAACGAGCAGTACTTC. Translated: CASKPGPGNEQYF.

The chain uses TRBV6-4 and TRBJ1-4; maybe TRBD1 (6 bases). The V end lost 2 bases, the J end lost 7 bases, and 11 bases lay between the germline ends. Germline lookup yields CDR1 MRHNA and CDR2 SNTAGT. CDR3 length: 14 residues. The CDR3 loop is CASSDKGGREKLFF. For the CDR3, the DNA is TGTGCCAGCAGTGACAAGGGGGGGCGTGAAAAACTGTTTTTT.

CDR3 nucleotide sequence: TGTGCCAGCAGTTCCTCACTAGCGGGAGAGTACGAGCAGTACTTC. Its translation is CASSSSLAGEYEQYF. The chain links TRBV27 to TRBJ2-7; TRBD2 agrees at 11 bases. This CDR3 has 15 amino acids. Unmatched junction bases numbered 6, after V lost 4 bases and J lost 4 bases. From germline, CDR1 is MNHEY and CDR2 SMNVEV (reference sequence).

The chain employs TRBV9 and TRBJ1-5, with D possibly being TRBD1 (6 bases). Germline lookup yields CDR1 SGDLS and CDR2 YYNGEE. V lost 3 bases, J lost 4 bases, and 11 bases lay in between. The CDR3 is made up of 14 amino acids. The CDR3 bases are TGTGCCAGCAGCGAGGGGGGGGCGAATCAGCCCCAGCATTTT. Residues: CASSEGGANQPQHF.

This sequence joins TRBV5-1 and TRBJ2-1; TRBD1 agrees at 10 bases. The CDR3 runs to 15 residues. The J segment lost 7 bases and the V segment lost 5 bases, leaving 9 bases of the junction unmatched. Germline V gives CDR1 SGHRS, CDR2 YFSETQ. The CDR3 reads CASSYSGTGENEQFF. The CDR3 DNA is TGCGCCAGCAGTTACTCCGGGACAGGGGAGAATGAGCAGTTCTTC.

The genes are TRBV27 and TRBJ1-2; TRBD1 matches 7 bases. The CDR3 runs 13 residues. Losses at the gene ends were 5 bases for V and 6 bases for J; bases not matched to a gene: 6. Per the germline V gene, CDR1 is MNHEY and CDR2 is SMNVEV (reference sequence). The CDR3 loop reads CASSVTGLDGYTF. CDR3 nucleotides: TGTGCCAGCAGTGTGACAGGGCTGGATGGCTACACCTTC.

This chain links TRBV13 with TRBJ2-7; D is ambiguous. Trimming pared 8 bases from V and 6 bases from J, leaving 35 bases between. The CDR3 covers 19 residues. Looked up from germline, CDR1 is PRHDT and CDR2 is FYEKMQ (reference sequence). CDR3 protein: CASSSRAGNVLVSPIEQYF. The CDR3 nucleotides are TGTGCCAGCTCTTCCCGGGCTGGCAACGTTCTCGTGAGCCCAATCGAGCAGTACTTC.

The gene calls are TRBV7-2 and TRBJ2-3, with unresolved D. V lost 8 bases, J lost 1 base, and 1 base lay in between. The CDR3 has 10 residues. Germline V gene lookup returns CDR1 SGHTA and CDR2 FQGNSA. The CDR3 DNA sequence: TGTGCCAGCGGCACAGATACGCAGTATTTT. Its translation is CASGTDTQYF.

The CDR3 loop reads CSVEVGTGSSYEQYF. CDR3 sequence (DNA): TGCAGCGTTGAAGTAGGGACAGGGAGCTCCTACGAGCAGTACTTC. The chain recombines TRBV29-1 with TRBJ2-7; 9 bases match TRBD1. V gave up 1 base and J gave up 0 bases; unmatched junction bases: 4. The germline CDR1 and CDR2 sequences are SQVTM and ANQGSEA. The CDR3 is 15 amino acids.

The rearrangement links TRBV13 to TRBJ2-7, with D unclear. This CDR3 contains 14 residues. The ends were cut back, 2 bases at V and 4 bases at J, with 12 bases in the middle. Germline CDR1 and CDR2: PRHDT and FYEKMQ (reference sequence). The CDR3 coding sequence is TGTGCCAGCAGCTTATGGGCGGATCGGTACGAGCAGTACTTC. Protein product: CASSLWADRYEQYF.

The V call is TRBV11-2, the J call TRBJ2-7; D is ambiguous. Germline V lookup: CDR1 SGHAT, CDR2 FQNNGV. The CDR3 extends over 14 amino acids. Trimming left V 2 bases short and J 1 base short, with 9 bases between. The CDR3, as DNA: TGTGCCAGCAGCTTACCGGACGGATCCTACGAGCAGTACTTC. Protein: CASSLPDGSYEQYF.